A single sample gave rise to the 17 T cell receptor beta chains below, sequenced in a study of graft-versus-host responses after intestinal transplantation. Produced via immunoSEQ multiplex PCR; TCRdb's table is partial and in-frame only. The sample holds more than 80,000 clones, 83% seen once. The antigens these receptors bind are not known. Sequencing used unstimulated CD8+ T cells sorted from spleen or lymph node cells, obtained before intestinal transplant. Every receptor here comes from a human donor who received an intestinal transplant.

This clone was seen only a few times. The chain recombines TRBV6-1 with TRBJ1-4, with TRBD1 identical over 8 bases. The germline gives CDR1 MNHNS, CDR2 SASEGT. Trimming cost V 1 base and J 7 bases; bases outside gene matches: 5. This CDR3 has 15 residues. CDR3 sequence reads: CASSEDGGTGEKLFF. CDR3 nucleotides: TGTGCCAGCAGTGAAGATGGCGGGACAGGTGAAAAACTGTTTTTT.

V gene TRBV13 combines with J gene TRBJ2-1, with 10 bases matching TRBD2. CDR3 length: 15 amino acids. CDR1 and CDR2 from the germline V gene are PRHDT and FYEKMQ (reference sequence). The ends lost 5 bases at V and 4 bases at J; junction bases unmatched: 5. In DNA form, the CDR3 reads TGTGCCAGCAGCCATACTAGCGGGGTTTACAATGAGCAGTTCTTC. As protein: CASSHTSGVYNEQFF.

V gene TRBV10-3 combines with J gene TRBJ2-7; 7 bases align to TRBD1. Germline CDR1 reads ENHRY; CDR2 reads SYGVKD. The length of the CDR3 is 15 residues. Trimming removed 6 bases from V and 4 bases from J; junction bases left unmatched: 12. CDR3 DNA sequence: TGTGCCATCAGGATGGACAGGACCGACGAGTACGAGCAGTACTTC. Encoded protein: CAIRMDRTDEYEQYF.

The CDR3 DNA reads TGTGCCAGCAGTTTCCCCCAAGAGACCCAGTACTTC. It specifies CASSFPQETQYF. The chain carries TRBV28 and TRBJ2-5; D is ambiguous. Trimming removed 3 bases from V and 1 base from J, with 3 bases in between. The CDR3 contains 12 residues. Looked up from germline, CDR1 is MDHEN and CDR2 is SYDVKM.

The chain couples TRBV6-5 to TRBJ2-7, with 7 bases aligning to TRBD1. This CDR3 has 14 amino acids. V lost 4 bases, J lost 3 bases, and 6 bases stayed unmatched. Germline V gives CDR1 MNHEY, CDR2 SVGAGI. The CDR3 nucleotides are TGTGCCAGCAGTTCCCGGACAGGCCTCTACGAGCAGTACTTC. Translating gives CASSSRTGLYEQYF.

This clone has only one observation. The chain employs TRBV4-1 and TRBJ2-3; 13 nucleotides align to TRBD2. This CDR3 has 15 amino acids. Germline-derived CDR1 and CDR2 are MGHRA and YSYEKL. J was trimmed by 6 bases and V by 1 base; bases with no gene match: 1. The CDR3 reads CASSQVTSGGDTQYF. CDR3 coding DNA: TGCGCCAGCAGCCAAGTGACTAGCGGGGGGGATACGCAGTATTTT.

The CDR3 DNA follows: TGTGCCAGCACCGAATGGGGTGATAGCAATCAGCCCCAGCATTTT. This sequence encodes CASTEWGDSNQPQHF. The chain links TRBV6-1 to TRBJ1-5; D not resolved. CDR1 and CDR2 (germline): MNHNS, SASEGT. Deletions cut 7 bases from V and 0 bases from J, with 13 bases between. The CDR3 totals 15 residues.

This chain connects TRBV6-1 to TRBJ1-1; 8 bases align to TRBD1. The CDR3 extends over 15 amino acids. Germline CDR1 reads MNHNS; CDR2 reads SASEGT. V was pared by 1 base and J by 5 bases, with 6 bases of the junction left unmatched. In DNA form, the CDR3 reads TGTGCCAGCAGTGAAGTCGACAGGGGAGGAACTGAAGCTTTCTTT. Translation gives CASSEVDRGGTEAFF.

CDR3 nucleotide sequence: TGTGCCAGCAGTGAGACCAGGGGGCCGAGTCAGCCCCAGCATTTT. This sequence encodes CASSETRGPSQPQHF. The chain combines TRBV2 with TRBJ1-5, with 8 bases lining up with TRBD1. Germline-derived CDR1 and CDR2 are SNHLY and FYNNEI. The CDR3 loop spans 15 amino acids. V gave up 3 bases and J gave up 6 bases; unmatched junction bases: 7.

This clone has just a few counts. This rearrangement joins TRBV27 to TRBJ2-1; tentative D call: TRBD2 (6 bases). V was trimmed by 4 bases and J by 2 bases, leaving 12 bases between them. The length of the CDR3 is 15 residues. CDR1 and CDR2 (germline): MNHEY, SMNVEV (reference sequence). The CDR3 loop is CASSWGEAPYNEQFF. The DNA for the CDR3 is TGTGCCAGCAGTTGGGGGGAGGCCCCCTACAATGAGCAGTTCTTC.

The chain employs TRBV6-5 and TRBJ2-5; D is undetermined. V gave up 6 bases and J gave up 5 bases, with 10 bases separating them. CDR1 MNHEY and CDR2 SVGAGI come from the germline V gene. The length of the CDR3 is 12 residues. CDR3 sequence reads: CASRTFTETQYF. In DNA form, the CDR3 reads TGTGCCAGCAGGACGTTTACGGAGACCCAGTACTTC.

The chain links TRBV29-1 to TRBJ2-1; D perhaps matches TRBD2 (6 bases). There are 12 residues in the CDR3. Germline values: CDR1 SQVTM, CDR2 ANQGSEA. V shed 4 bases and J shed 7 bases, with 11 bases lying between them. The CDR3 loop is CSVVGGGNEQFF. The CDR3 bases are TGCAGCGTTGTTGGGGGAGGAAATGAGCAGTTCTTC.

This clone was counted only a few times. The CDR3: CSAPLGNEQFF. The CDR3 DNA reads TGCAGTGCTCCACTGGGGAATGAGCAGTTCTTC. The chain combines TRBV20-1 with TRBJ2-1, with D uncertain. The CDR3 sequence is 11 residues long. V gave up 5 bases and J gave up 7 bases, with 9 bases separating them. CDR1 and CDR2 from the germline V gene are DFQATT and SNEGSKA (reference sequence).

Only one count was recorded for this clone. The chain links TRBV5-1 to TRBJ1-2; D is uncertain. V was shortened by 0 bases and J by 3 bases, with 12 bases between the two germline ends. The germline V gene encodes CDR1 SGHRS and CDR2 YFSETQ. This CDR3 has 15 amino acids. The CDR3 sequence is CASSLAGGEYYGYTF. The CDR3 DNA is TGCGCCAGCAGCTTGGCGGGTGGGGAGTACTATGGCTACACCTTC.

This clone was detected only once. This rearrangement joins TRBV11-2 to TRBJ2-1; 8 nucleotides agree with TRBD2. The trim removed 1 base at V and 5 bases at J, leaving 7 bases unmatched. Germline V gives CDR1 SGHAT, CDR2 FQNNGV. This CDR3 region has 16 residues. Here the CDR3 reads CASSLVPLAANNEQFF. In nucleotides, the CDR3 is TGTGCCAGCAGCTTAGTACCACTAGCGGCCAACAATGAGCAGTTCTTC.

The rearrangement joins TRBV12-5 to TRBJ2-3; D gene ambiguous. The CDR3 is 12 amino acids. The V end lost 5 bases, the J end lost 6 bases, and 9 bases lay between the germline ends. The germline gives CDR1 LGHNT, CDR2 FRNRAP. CDR3 region: CASGLSLDTQYF. As DNA, the CDR3 is TGTGCTAGTGGTCTCTCCTTGGATACGCAGTATTTT.

The V call is TRBV5-4, the J call TRBJ1-4, with no clear D. In germline, CDR1 is SGHNT, CDR2 YYREEE (reference sequence). The V end lost 2 bases, the J end lost 4 bases, and 0 bases lay between the germline ends. This CDR3 comprises 11 residues. CDR3 region: CASSFNEKLFF. CDR3 DNA sequence: TGTGCCAGCAGCTTTAATGAAAAACTGTTTTTT.